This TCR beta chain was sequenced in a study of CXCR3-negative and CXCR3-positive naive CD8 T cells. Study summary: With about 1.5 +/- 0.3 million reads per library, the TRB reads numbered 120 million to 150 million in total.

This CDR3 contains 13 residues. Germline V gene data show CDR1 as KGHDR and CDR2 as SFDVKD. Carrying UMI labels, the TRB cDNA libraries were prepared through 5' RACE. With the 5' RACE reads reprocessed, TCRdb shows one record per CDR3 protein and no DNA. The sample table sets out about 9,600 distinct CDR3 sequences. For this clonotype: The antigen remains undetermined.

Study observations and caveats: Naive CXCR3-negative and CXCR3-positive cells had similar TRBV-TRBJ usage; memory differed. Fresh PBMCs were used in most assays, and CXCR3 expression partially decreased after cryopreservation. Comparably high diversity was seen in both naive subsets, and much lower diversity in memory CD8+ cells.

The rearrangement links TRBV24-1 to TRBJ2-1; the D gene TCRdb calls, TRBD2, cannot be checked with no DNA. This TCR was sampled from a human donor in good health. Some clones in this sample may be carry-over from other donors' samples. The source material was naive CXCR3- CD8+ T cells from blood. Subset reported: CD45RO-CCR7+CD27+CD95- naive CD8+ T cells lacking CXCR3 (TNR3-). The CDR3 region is CATKAGGNNEQFF.